This T cell receptor (beta chain) was profiled in a study of cytomegalovirus exposure and HLA in healthy donors. Study-wide context: Of some 400 genotyped donors, around 80% grouped in the Caucasian-associated ancestry cluster.

Comment on this clone: Its antigen is not identified.

PCR used 60 Vbeta primers and 13 Jbeta primers. Assay used: immunoSEQ multiplex PCR; TCRdb lists only in-frame clones, some missing. The repertoire holds 150,000 to 200,000 clones, nearly 80% seen once, with more than 12% in the top ten. From germline, CDR1 is SGHKS and CDR2 YYEKEE (reference sequence). V shed 4 bases and J 3 bases; nucleotides not matched to a gene: 9. The CDR3 runs 15 residues. Overall study findings and caveats: Association of about 17,000 TCR beta sequences with HLA alleles was found at 0.05 false discovery rate in a later analysis. Donors were assumed by presence/absence analyses to have roughly uniform sequencing depth.

The sequence was collected from a man aged 50 to 59 in good health and CMV-seropositive. The chain combines TRBV5-5 with TRBJ2-7; TRBD2 aligns across 8 bases. Sequencing was carried out using PBMCs. Written as DNA, the CDR3 is TGTGCCAGCAGCCTCGGGGGGGGGTCCTTCTACGAGCAGTACTTC. Protein: CASSLGGGSFYEQYF.